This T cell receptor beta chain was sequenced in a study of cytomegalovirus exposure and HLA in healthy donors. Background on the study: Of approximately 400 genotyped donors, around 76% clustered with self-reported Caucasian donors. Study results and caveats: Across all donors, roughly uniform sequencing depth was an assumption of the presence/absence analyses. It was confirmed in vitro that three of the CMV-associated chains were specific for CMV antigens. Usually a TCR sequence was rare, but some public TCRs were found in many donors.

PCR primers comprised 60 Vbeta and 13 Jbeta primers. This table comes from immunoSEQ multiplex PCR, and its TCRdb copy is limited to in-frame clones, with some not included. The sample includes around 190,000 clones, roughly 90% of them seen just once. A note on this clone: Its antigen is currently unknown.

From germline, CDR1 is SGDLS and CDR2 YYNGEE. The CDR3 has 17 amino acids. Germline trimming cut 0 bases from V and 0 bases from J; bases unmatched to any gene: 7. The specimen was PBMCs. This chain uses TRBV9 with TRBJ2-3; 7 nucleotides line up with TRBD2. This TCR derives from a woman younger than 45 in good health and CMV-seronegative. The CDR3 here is CASSVGGGTPSTDTQYF. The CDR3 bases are TGTGCCAGCAGCGTAGGGGGGGGGACCCCTAGCACAGATACGCAGTATTTT.